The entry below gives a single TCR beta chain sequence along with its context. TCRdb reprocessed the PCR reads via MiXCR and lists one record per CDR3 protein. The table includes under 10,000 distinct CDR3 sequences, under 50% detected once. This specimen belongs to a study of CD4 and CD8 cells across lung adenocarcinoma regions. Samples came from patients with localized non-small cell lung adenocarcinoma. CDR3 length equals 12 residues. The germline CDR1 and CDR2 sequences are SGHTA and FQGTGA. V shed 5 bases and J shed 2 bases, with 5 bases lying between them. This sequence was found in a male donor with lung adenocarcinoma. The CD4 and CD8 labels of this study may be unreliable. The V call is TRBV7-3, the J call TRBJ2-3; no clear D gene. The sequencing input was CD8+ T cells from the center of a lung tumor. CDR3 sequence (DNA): TGTGCCAGCAGCCTTTACACAGATACGCAGTATTTT. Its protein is CASSLYTDTQYF.